This TCR beta chain was retrieved from a study of blood T cell repertoires in COVID-19. Background on the study: From the United States, Italy and Spain came samples of acute and convalescent COVID-19. Sample material is recorded as cDNA or gDNA derived from T cells, B-cell-depleted T cells, or PBMCs.

In the original workflow: Amplification with reference gene primers provided the estimates of nucleated cell counts. Produced via immunoSEQ multiplex PCR; TCRdb's table is partial and in-frame only. The V and J calls and the clone size are those of that table, but D and trimming were determined from the DNA. The sample lists 160,000 or so clones; around 77% were seen once. Germline V CDR1 and CDR2: SGHAT, FQNNGV. The CDR3 has 16 residues. V was pared by 4 bases and J by 2 bases, with 11 bases of the junction left unmatched. The chain employs TRBV11-2 and TRBJ2-7; TRBD1 agrees at 7 bases. This clonotype was obtained from a man aged 65-85 years with active or convalescent COVID-19. The sample was peripheral blood. Written as DNA, the CDR3 is TGTGCCAGCAGCTCCACCGCCGGGACAGCCCCCTACGAGCAGTACTTC. This sequence encodes CASSSTAGTAPYEQYF.